This T cell receptor (beta chain) was recorded in a study of CD8 T cell repertoires and HIV-1 epitope variants. At the level of the study: An uncultured baseline aliquot held 1M T cells. Study-level points and caveats: Nef KF9 drew roughly five clonotypes and HW9 one, without TAALDMSHF responses.

The CDR3 loop spans 16 amino acids. Method: immunoSEQ multiplex PCR; TCRdb's copy keeps in-frame clones and lacks some. Of thousands of clones detected, around 60% appear once; the ten largest clones hold over 40%. Remarks on this clone: Its specificity is not known.

The receptor comes from a male donor with HIV. The chain combines TRBV5-2 with TRBJ1-2. TRBV5-2 is described as a pseudogene. Sequencing was carried out using cultured CD8+ T cells derived from PBMCs. The CDR3 loop reads CASSQDPPDLDYGYTF. CDR3 bases: TGCGCCAGCAGCCAAGATCCCCCAGACTTGGACTATGGCTACACCTTC.